The next 26 T cell receptor beta chains were all read from a single sample in a study of blood T cells in healthy people across ages. Next came a second PCR, run for about 7 to 12 cycles, which used a sample-barcoded 5' primer along with a J-beta primer mix. TCRdb recomputed calls from the 5' RACE reads with MiXCR, one row per CDR3 protein. Altogether fewer than 1,000,000 distinct CDR3 sequences are present, more than 35% being singletons, with the ten largest covering 15% to 20%. Input material: blood. The receptors originated from a man older than 75 in good health.

This chain connects TRBV12-3 or TRBV12-4 to TRBJ1-1, with a possible D match to TRBD1 (5 bases). V dropped 7 bases and J dropped 5 bases, with 14 bases sitting between them. CDR3 length: 13 amino acids. The DNA of the CDR3 is TGTGCCAGCATTAATGGGGGGGTTACTGAAGCTTTCTTT. As protein: CASINGGVTEAFF.

Here the CDR3 DNA reads TGTGCCAGCAGTTCTAAGACATCTCAGCCCCAGCATTTT. Translated: CASSSKTSQPQHF. The V and J genes are TRBV12-3 or TRBV12-4 and TRBJ1-5; D unclear. CDR3 length equals 13 residues. The germline V and J ends were trimmed by 4 bases and 6 bases, with 10 bases remaining between them.

The gene calls are TRBV3-1 and TRBJ2-3, with a possible D match to TRBD1 (6 bases). Trimming shortened V by 3 bases and J by 4 bases, and 17 bases separated the two germline ends. The CDR3 is made up of 16 amino acids. Germline V lookup: CDR1 LGHDT, CDR2 YNNKEL (reference sequence). The CDR3 DNA reads TGTGCCAGCAGCCATAAACAGGGCTCCCGGGCAGATACGCAGTATTTT. Translating gives CASSHKQGSRADTQYF.

This clonotype was seen only a few times. The V call is TRBV7-3, the J call TRBJ1-2; 8 bases agree with TRBD1. Germline trimming cut 5 bases from V and 7 bases from J; bases unmatched to any gene: 6. CDR3 length: 13 amino acids. CDR1 SGHTA and CDR2 FQGTGA come from the germline V gene. CDR3 nucleotide sequence: TGTGCCAGCAGCCCTGGACAGGGCAGTGGCTACACCTTC. It codes for CASSPGQGSGYTF.

This clonotype was seen a few times. This chain uses TRBV5-1 with TRBJ1-4; 7 bases are shared with TRBD1. Unmatched junction bases numbered 2, after V lost 3 bases and J lost 3 bases. The CDR3 covers 14 residues. Germline V CDR1 and CDR2: SGHRS, YFSETQ. Written as DNA, the CDR3 is TGCGCCAGCAGCTACACAGGGGCTAATGAAAAACTGTTTTTT. Its protein product is CASSYTGANEKLFF.

This chain uses TRBV20-1 with TRBJ1-5; TRBD1 matches at 9 bases. From germline, CDR1 is DFQATT and CDR2 SNEGSKA (reference sequence). V lost 1 base to trimming and J lost 2 bases; unmatched junction nucleotides: 6. There are 16 residues in the CDR3. CDR3 protein: CSARGTGALGNQPQHF. The CDR3 DNA is TGCAGTGCTAGAGGGACAGGGGCTTTAGGCAATCAGCCCCAGCATTTT.

The chain carries TRBV24-1 and TRBJ2-2; no definite D call. V was cut by 1 base and J by 8 bases, with 1 base left in between. Germline V lookup: CDR1 KGHDR, CDR2 SFDVKD. The CDR3 spans 11 residues. CDR3 amino acids: CATSDFGELFF. The CDR3 nucleotides read TGTGCCACCAGTGATTTTGGGGAGCTGTTTTTT.

The chain couples TRBV12-3 or TRBV12-4 to TRBJ2-7; 8 bases align to TRBD2. The V segment lost 3 bases and the J segment 7 bases; nucleotides outside the gene matches: 11. The CDR3 runs 15 residues. The DNA for the CDR3 is TGTGCCAGCAGTTTTTCCGGGAGGGCCGCTTATGAGCAGTACTTC. This gives the protein CASSFSGRAAYEQYF.

This clonotype was counted a few times. This chain joins TRBV28 and TRBJ2-5; 10 bases map to TRBD1. In germline, CDR1 is MDHEN, CDR2 SYDVKM. With 4 bases clipped from V and 5 bases from J, the junction kept 7 bases outside the gene matches. This CDR3 is 15 amino acids long. CDR3 in DNA: TGTGCCAGCAGTTCCCGGACAGGGGGGAAGGAGACCCAGTACTTC. Its protein is CASSSRTGGKETQYF.

This clonotype has more than one count but fewer than ten. The genes are TRBV7-2 and TRBJ2-3; 14 bases align to TRBD2. Trimming cost V 5 bases and J 0 bases; bases outside gene matches: 7. In germline, CDR1 is SGHTA, CDR2 FQGNSA. The CDR3 runs to 18 residues. The CDR3 loop reads CASSATSGRAGSTDTQYF. The CDR3 DNA reads TGTGCCAGCAGCGCGACTAGCGGGAGGGCAGGAAGCACAGATACGCAGTATTTT. Complete variable domain (other parts from reference TRBV7-2 and TRBJ2-3): GAGVSQSPSNKVTEKGKDVELRCDPISGHTALYWYRQSLGQGLEFLIYFQGNSAPDKSGLPSDRFSAERTGGSVSTLTIQRTQQEDSAVYLCASSATSGRAGSTDTQYFGPGTRLTVL.

This chain uses TRBV12-3 or TRBV12-4 with TRBJ2-7, with D unresolved. The CDR3 is made up of 14 amino acids. Trimming took 5 bases from V and 0 from J, leaving 11 bases between them. CDR3 region: CASSVGTFSYEQYF. DNA of the CDR3: TGTGCCAGCAGTGTAGGAACTTTCTCCTACGAGCAGTACTTC.

This clonotype occurred a few times. The chain recombines TRBV5-1 with TRBJ2-6; no firm D call. V was pared by 0 bases and J by 4 bases, with 11 bases between. The germline V gene has CDR1 SGHRS and CDR2 YFSETQ. CDR3 length: 16 amino acids. This CDR3 reads CASSLAHNAGANVLTF. The CDR3, as DNA: TGCGCCAGCAGCTTGGCGCACAATGCGGGGGCCAACGTCCTGACTTTC.

Notes on this clonotype: A junction end diverges from the germline sequence, so it may reflect a read error. V is TRBV6-4 and J is TRBJ1-1, with 9 bases matching TRBD1. The germline gives CDR1 MRHNA, CDR2 SNTAGT. This CDR3 is built from 13 residues. CDR3 in amino acids: CTSSRTGETEAFF. The CDR3 bases are TGTACCAGCAGTCGGACAGGGGAGACTGAAGCTTTCTTT.

The J gene is TRBJ2-5, the V gene TRBV12-3 or TRBV12-4; TRBD2 aligns across 9 bases. The V gene end was trimmed by 6 bases and the J gene end by 2 bases; junction bases not matched to a gene: 7. The CDR3 runs 15 residues. CDR3 nucleotides: TGTGCCAGCAGCATAGCGGGAGAAATACAAGAGACCCAGTACTTC. Protein product: CASSIAGEIQETQYF.

The rearrangement joins TRBV5-6 to TRBJ2-1; 7 bases align to TRBD2. This CDR3 comprises 16 residues. The junction had 12 bases not matched to a gene; V was cut back by 4 bases and J by 5 bases. The V gene's germline CDR1 is SGHDT and CDR2 YYEEEE. CDR3 in DNA: TGTGCCAGCAGCCTGGAGGACGGGGGGACCCACAATGAGCAGTTCTTC. Translation gives CASSLEDGGTHNEQFF.

This clonotype came up a few times. The gene calls are TRBV20-1 and TRBJ2-3; 7 bases match TRBD2. This CDR3 is built from 15 residues. The trim removed 6 bases at V and 1 base at J, leaving 10 bases unmatched. Germline CDR1 reads DFQATT; CDR2 reads SNEGSKA (reference sequence). The CDR3 sequence: CSATVGGEGTDTQYF. CDR3 bases: TGCAGTGCCACTGTGGGGGGGGAGGGCACAGATACGCAGTATTTT.

The chain recombines TRBV7-3 with TRBJ2-5; 9 nucleotides match TRBD2. The junction had 12 bases not matched to a gene; V was cut back by 5 bases and J by 5 bases. Germline V gene data show CDR1 as SGHTA and CDR2 as FQGTGA. The CDR3 covers 16 residues. CDR3 sequence: CASSPSGLAGSETQYF. CDR3 nucleotides: TGTGCCAGCAGCCCCTCGGGACTAGCAGGCTCGGAGACCCAGTACTTC.

The table lists this clonotype with a few counts. The chain has TRBV5-1 and TRBJ1-2; 9 bases align to TRBD1. V dropped 3 bases and J dropped 7; count of bases not matched to a gene: 13. Germline values: CDR1 SGHRS, CDR2 YFSETQ. The CDR3 length is 16 residues. The CDR3 reads CASSYGTGTTRGGYTF. As DNA, the CDR3 is TGCGCCAGCAGCTACGGGACAGGGACCACCAGGGGTGGCTACACCTTC. The full variable domain, in which reference TRBV5-1 and TRBJ1-2 provide the parts outside the CDR3, is KAGVTQTPRYLIKTRGQQVTLSCSPISGHRSVSWYQQTPGQGLQFLFEYFSETQRNKGNFPGRFSGRQFSNSRSEMNVSTLELGDSALYLCASSYGTGTTRGGYTFGSGTRLTVV.

The V and J genes are TRBV5-1 and TRBJ2-1; D may be TRBD1 or TRBD2 (5 bases each). CDR3 length equals 15 residues. The V end lost 6 bases, the J end lost 4 bases, and 17 bases lay between the germline ends. Germline V CDR1 and CDR2: SGHRS, YFSETQ. The CDR3 bases are TGCGCCAGCACCCCGGGGCAGGGCCTTTACAATGAGCAGTTCTTC. It encodes CASTPGQGLYNEQFF.

The chain carries TRBV28 and TRBJ2-7; 8 nucleotides match TRBD1. Germline assignment: CDR1 MDHEN and CDR2 SYDVKM. The junction had 7 bases not matched to a gene; V was cut back by 7 bases and J by 5 bases. This CDR3 has 13 residues. The CDR3 nucleotides read TGTGCCAGCAAGGACAGGGCGACAAACGAGCAGTACTTC. Its translation: CASKDRATNEQYF.

In regard to this clonotype: A junction boundary mismatches the germline segment, possibly from a read error. The chain is built from TRBV18 and TRBJ1-2, with TRBD1 identical over 9 bases. Germline V gives CDR1 KGHSH, CDR2 LQKENI. This CDR3 is built from 15 residues. CDR3 region: CAGSRGQGQEYGYTF. The CDR3 region has the DNA TGTGCCGGCTCACGAGGACAGGGGCAAGAATATGGCTACACCTTC. Full variable domain (rest looked up from reference TRBV18 and TRBJ1-2): NAGVMQNPRHLVRRRGQEARLRCSPMKGHSHVYWYRQLPEEGLKFMVYLQKENIIDESGMPKERFSAEFPKEGPSILRIQQVVRGDSAAYFCAGSRGQGQEYGYTFGSGTRLTVV.

The DNA for the CDR3 is TGTGCCATCAGTGGGCTGGAGGGTCGGATTCAGTACTTC. Its protein is CAISGLEGRIQYF. V is TRBV10-3 and J is TRBJ2-4, with D possibly TRBD2 on 6 matching bases. The CDR3 runs 13 residues. Germline-derived CDR1 and CDR2 are ENHRY and SYGVKD. Deletions cut 4 bases from V and 10 bases from J, with 14 bases between.

This clonotype has just a few counts. J is TRBJ2-1 and V is TRBV12-3 or TRBV12-4; perhaps TRBD1 as D (5 bases). The CDR3 spans 14 residues. The V end lost 2 bases, the J end lost 7 bases, and 12 bases lay between the germline ends. CDR3 DNA sequence: TGTGCCAGCAGTTTATCCGCAGGGTCAAATGAGCAGTTCTTC. Its translation is CASSLSAGSNEQFF.

Comments on this clonotype: A read error may be the cause here, since a much bigger clone is one base away. The chain uses TRBV18 and TRBJ2-4, with 8 nucleotides matching TRBD1. The CDR3 sequence is 14 residues long. V was clipped by 8 bases and J by 6 bases; unmatched bases: 9. Germline-derived CDR1 and CDR2 are KGHSH and LQKENI. CDR3 loop: CASAVTGGRNIQYF. The CDR3 coding sequence is TGTGCCAGCGCGGTCACAGGGGGAAGAAACATTCAGTACTTC.

This clonotype showed up just a few times. The CDR3 spells CSARDQGGSGNEQFF. CDR3 DNA sequence: TGCAGTGCTAGAGATCAAGGGGGGTCAGGCAATGAGCAGTTCTTC. V and J are TRBV20-1 and TRBJ2-1, with D perhaps being TRBD1 or TRBD2 (6 bases each). Germline V gives CDR1 DFQATT, CDR2 SNEGSKA (reference sequence). V shed 0 bases and J shed 6 bases, with 15 bases lying between them. The CDR3 spans 15 residues.

The V gene is TRBV20-1, the J gene TRBJ2-3; 7 bases fit TRBD2. The germline V gene encodes CDR1 DFQATT and CDR2 SNEGSKA (reference sequence). This CDR3 spans 15 amino acids. The V and J ends lost 8 bases and 0 bases, in that order; junction bases with no gene match: 11. CDR3 in amino acids: CSTQPSGTSTDTQYF. The CDR3 DNA reads TGCAGTACCCAACCTAGCGGAACCAGCACAGATACGCAGTATTTT.